The 5 T cell receptor beta chains listed next were all sequenced from one sample in a study of graft-versus-host responses after intestinal transplantation. Libraries were prepared by immunoSEQ multiplex PCR; TCRdb keeps only in-frame clonotypes and omits some of them. The table shows roughly 70,000 clones, with over 75% occurring only once. Antigens of these TCRs are unknown. Sequencing was performed on unstimulated CD4+ T cells sorted from spleen or lymph node cells, taken before transplant. These receptors were obtained from a human donor who was the organ donor for an intestinal transplant.

The chain employs TRBV10-1 and TRBJ1-1; D gene unclear. V lost 7 bases, J lost 2 bases, and 14 bases lay in between. This CDR3 is built from 14 residues. CDR1 and CDR2 (germline): WNHNN, SYGVQD (reference sequence). The DNA of the CDR3 is TGCGCCAGCAAAGGGAGAGGCGAAAACACTGAAGCTTTCTTT. Its translation is CASKGRGENTEAFF.

The V gene is TRBV6-1, the J gene TRBJ1-5, with 7 nucleotides matching TRBD1. V gave up 4 bases and J gave up 3 bases; unmatched junction bases: 6. The CDR3 has 15 amino acids. Germline V gene sequence: CDR1 MNHNS, CDR2 SASEGT. The CDR3: CASSGWTGFNQPQHF. The CDR3 DNA reads as TGTGCCAGCAGTGGGTGGACAGGTTTCAATCAGCCCCAGCATTTT.

The CDR3 DNA sequence: TGCGCCAGCAGTGTCGGGTTGTCGCGCGGTACGCAGTATTTT. This translates into CASSVGLSRGTQYF. This chain connects TRBV10-1 to TRBJ2-3; no definite D call. The CDR3 is 14 amino acids. The germline V gene has CDR1 WNHNN and CDR2 SYGVQD (reference sequence). The V gene lost 4 bases and the J gene lost 8 bases, with 16 bases spanning the gap.

The rearrangement links TRBV7-2 to TRBJ1-1; tentative D call: TRBD1 (5 bases). V was shortened by 7 bases and J by 4 bases, with 16 bases between the two germline ends. This CDR3 is 14 amino acids long. The germline V gene has CDR1 SGHTA and CDR2 FQGNSA. CDR3 DNA: TGTGCCAGCACCCAACTGTCCGGGGGCACTGAAGCTTTCTTT. It yields the protein CASTQLSGGTEAFF.

This sequence joins TRBV27 and TRBJ1-1, with D possibly matching TRBD1 (5 bases). Germline CDR1 MNHEY, CDR2 SMNVEV (reference sequence). This CDR3 comprises 15 residues. Trimming shortened V by 5 bases and J by 1 base, and 14 bases separated the two germline ends. This chain's CDR3 is CASSPIPGQNTEAFF. The CDR3 DNA reads TGTGCCAGCAGTCCTATCCCAGGGCAGAACACTGAAGCTTTCTTT.